The source of this T cell receptor beta chain is a study of T cell repertoires in cytomegalovirus infection. One entry per CDR3 protein results from TCRdb running MiXCR on the reads. This sample has around 360,000 distinct CDR3 sequences, with about 35% found just once. Points on this clonotype: What it binds is unknown.

Germline V gene sequence: CDR1 SGHVT, CDR2 SQSDAQ. The V and J ends lost 1 base and 2 bases respectively, with 12 bases between them. The CDR3 is 16 amino acids. This rearrangement joins TRBV7-4 to TRBJ1-5; no firm D call. Sequences were derived from cultured PBMCs, sampled from culture after CMV antigen stimulation. The origin of this receptor is a human donor in good health (CMV status not recorded). Some clones in this sample may be carry-over from other donors' samples. The CDR3 is CASSLGGGGGNQPQHF. DNA of the CDR3: TGTGCCAGCAGCTTAGGGGGAGGTGGGGGCAATCAGCCCCAGCATTTT.